This TCR beta chain was sequenced for a study of technical replicates of blood from several donors. Method: immunoSEQ multiplex PCR; TCRdb's copy keeps in-frame clones and lacks some. The repertoire consists of about 60,000 clones, with about 89% occurring once and the leading ten covering around 4.9%. The length of the CDR3 is 14 residues. Trimming pared 4 bases from V and 13 bases from J, leaving 17 bases between. Germline CDR1 MNHNS, CDR2 SASEGT. The table lists this clone with a few counts. The chain is built from TRBV6-1 and TRBJ1-6; weak D call: TRBD1 (6 bases). The source is a human donor in good health. Some clones in this sample may be carry-over from other donors' samples. Sequencing input: PBMCs. CDR3 amino acids: CASSVRQAESPLHF. The DNA of the CDR3 is TGTGCCAGCAGTGTCCGACAGGCAGAGAGTCCCCTCCACTTT.